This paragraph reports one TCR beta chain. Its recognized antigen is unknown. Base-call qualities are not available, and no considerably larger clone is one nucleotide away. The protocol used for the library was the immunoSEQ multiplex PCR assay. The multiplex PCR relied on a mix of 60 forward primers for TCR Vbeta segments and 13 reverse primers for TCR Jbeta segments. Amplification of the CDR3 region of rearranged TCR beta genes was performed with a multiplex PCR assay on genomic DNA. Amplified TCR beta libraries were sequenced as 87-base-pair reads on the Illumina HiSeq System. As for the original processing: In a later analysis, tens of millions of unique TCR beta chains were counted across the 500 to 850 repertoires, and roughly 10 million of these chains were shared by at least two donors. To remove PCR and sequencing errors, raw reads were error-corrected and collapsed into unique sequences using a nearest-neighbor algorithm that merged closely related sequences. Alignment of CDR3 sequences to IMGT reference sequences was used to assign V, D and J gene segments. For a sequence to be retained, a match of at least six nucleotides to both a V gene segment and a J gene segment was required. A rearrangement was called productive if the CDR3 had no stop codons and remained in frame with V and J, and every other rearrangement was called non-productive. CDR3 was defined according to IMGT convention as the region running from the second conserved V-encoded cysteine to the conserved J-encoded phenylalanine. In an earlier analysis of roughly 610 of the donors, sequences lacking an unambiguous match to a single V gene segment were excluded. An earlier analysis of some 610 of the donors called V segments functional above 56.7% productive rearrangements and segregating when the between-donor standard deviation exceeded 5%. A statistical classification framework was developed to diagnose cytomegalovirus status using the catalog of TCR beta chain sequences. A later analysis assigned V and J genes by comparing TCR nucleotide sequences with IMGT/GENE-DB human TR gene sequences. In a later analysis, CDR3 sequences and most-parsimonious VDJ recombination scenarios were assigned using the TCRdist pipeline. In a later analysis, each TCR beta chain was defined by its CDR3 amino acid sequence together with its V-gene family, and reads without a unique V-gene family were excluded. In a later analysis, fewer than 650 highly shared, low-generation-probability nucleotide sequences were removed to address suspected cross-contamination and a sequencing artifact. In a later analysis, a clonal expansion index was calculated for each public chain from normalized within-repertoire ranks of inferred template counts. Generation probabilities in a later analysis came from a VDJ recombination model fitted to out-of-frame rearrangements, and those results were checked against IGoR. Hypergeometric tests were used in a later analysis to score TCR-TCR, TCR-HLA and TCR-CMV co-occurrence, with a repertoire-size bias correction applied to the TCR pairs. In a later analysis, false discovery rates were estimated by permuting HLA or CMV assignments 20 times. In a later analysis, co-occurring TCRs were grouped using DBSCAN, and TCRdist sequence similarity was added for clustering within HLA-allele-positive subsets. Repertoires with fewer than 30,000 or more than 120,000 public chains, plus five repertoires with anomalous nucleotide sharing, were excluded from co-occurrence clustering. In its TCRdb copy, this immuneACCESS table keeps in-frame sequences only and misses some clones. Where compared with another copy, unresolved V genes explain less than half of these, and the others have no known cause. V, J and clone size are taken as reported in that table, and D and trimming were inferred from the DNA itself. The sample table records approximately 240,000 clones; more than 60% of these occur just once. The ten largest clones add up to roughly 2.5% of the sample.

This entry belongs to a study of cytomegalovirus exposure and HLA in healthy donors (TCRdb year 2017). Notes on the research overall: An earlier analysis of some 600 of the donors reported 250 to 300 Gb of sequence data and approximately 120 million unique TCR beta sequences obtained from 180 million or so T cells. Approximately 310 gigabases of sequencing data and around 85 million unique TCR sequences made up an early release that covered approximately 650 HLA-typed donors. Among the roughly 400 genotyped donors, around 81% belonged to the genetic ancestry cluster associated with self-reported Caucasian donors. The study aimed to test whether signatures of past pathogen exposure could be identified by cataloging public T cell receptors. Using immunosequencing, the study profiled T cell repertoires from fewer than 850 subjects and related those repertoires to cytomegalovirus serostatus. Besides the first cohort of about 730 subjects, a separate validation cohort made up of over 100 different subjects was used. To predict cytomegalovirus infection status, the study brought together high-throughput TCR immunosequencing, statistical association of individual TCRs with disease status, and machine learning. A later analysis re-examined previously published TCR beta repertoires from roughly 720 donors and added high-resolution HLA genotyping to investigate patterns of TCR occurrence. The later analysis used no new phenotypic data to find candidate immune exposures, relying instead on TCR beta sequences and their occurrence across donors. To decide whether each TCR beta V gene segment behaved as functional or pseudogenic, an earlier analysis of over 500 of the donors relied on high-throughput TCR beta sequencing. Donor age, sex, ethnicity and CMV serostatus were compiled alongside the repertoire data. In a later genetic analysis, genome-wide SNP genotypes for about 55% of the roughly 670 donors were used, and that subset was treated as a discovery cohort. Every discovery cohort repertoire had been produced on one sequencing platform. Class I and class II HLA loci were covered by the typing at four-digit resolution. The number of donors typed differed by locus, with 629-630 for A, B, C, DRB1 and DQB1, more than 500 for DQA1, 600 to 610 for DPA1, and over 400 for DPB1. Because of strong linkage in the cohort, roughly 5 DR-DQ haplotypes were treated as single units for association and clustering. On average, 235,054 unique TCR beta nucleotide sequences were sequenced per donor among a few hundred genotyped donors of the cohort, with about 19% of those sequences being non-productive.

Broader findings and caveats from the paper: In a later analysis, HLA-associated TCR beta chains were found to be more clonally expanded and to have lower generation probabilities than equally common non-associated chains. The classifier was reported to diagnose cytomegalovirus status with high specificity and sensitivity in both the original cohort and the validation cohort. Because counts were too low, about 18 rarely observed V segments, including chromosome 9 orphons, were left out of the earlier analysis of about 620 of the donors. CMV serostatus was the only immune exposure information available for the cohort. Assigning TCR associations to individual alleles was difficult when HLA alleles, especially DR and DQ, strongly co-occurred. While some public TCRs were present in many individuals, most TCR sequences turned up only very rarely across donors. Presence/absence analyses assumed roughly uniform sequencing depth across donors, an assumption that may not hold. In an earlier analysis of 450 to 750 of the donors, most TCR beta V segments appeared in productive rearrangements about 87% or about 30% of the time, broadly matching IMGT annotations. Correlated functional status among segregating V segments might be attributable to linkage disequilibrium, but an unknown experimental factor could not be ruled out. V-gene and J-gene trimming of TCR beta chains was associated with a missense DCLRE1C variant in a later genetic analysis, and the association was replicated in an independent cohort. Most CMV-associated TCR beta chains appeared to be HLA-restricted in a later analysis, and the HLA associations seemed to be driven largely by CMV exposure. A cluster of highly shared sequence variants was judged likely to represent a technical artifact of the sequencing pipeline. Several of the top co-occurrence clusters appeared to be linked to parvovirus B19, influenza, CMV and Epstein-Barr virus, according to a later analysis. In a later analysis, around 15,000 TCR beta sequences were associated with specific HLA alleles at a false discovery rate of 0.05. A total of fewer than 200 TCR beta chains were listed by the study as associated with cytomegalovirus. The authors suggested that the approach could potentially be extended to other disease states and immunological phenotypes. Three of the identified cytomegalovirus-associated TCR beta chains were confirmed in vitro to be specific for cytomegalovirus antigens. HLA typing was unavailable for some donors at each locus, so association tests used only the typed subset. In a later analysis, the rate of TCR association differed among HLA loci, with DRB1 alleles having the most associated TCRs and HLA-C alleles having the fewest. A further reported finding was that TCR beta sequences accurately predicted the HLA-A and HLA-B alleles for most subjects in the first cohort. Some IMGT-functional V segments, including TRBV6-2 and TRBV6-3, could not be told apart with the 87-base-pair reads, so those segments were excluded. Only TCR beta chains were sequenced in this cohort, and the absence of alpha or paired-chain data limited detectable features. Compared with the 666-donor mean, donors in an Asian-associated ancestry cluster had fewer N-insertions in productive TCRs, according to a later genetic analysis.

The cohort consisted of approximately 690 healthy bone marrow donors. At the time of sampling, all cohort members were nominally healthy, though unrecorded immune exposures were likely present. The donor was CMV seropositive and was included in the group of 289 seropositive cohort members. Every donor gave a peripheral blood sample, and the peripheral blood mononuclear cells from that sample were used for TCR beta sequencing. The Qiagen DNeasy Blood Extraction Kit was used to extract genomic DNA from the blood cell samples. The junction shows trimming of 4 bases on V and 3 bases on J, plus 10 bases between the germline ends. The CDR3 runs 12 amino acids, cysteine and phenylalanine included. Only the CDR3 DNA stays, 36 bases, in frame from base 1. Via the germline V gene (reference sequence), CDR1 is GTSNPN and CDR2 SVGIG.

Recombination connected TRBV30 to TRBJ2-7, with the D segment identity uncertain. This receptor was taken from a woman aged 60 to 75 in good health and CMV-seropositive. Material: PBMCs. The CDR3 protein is CAWTTRRYEQYF. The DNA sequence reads TGTGCCTGGACAACGCGGCGCTACGAGCAGTACTTC.